The 23 T cell receptor beta chains below all came from one sample that was sequenced in a study of a mutant IDH1 vaccine in newly diagnosed glioma. The antigens for these receptors are not known. Time point described: week 23, last vaccination. What each vaccine dose contained was 300 ug of mutant IDH1 20-mer peptide, accompanied by topical imiquimod. The data were produced by immunoSEQ multiplex PCR, yet TCRdb's version contains in-frame clones alone and is incomplete. The sample has approximately 60,000 clones; about 85% are singletons. The material was PBMCs, obtained from a glioma patient whose treatment included an IDH1 peptide vaccine. The receptors derive from a man aged 30 to 39 with glioma.

Comment on this clone: The same CDR3 arises from other DNA sequences in this sample as well. V and J are TRBV5-1 and TRBJ1-3; 8 positions agree with TRBD1. Germline V gene data show CDR1 as SGHRS and CDR2 as YFSETQ. Germline trimming cut 4 bases from V and 2 bases from J; bases unmatched to any gene: 2. The CDR3 consists of 14 residues. Here the CDR3 reads CASSLDRAGNTIYF. The CDR3 DNA reads as TGCGCCAGCAGCCTGGACAGGGCTGGAAACACCATATATTTT.

J is TRBJ1-5 and V is TRBV30; D is unresolved. V was shortened by 5 bases and J by 3 bases, with 11 bases between the two germline ends. Germline CDR1 GTSNPN, CDR2 SVGIG (reference sequence). The CDR3 length is 13 residues. CDR3 region: CAWARDSNQPQHF. The CDR3 DNA reads TGTGCCTGGGCCCGCGATTCCAATCAGCCCCAGCATTTT.

This clone was found once. The V call is TRBV5-6, the J call TRBJ2-7; 7 positions match TRBD1. Losses at the gene ends were 0 bases for V and 7 bases for J; bases not matched to a gene: 7. Germline assignment: CDR1 SGHDT and CDR2 YYEEEE. The CDR3 runs 14 residues. The CDR3 protein is CASSLVRTDREQYF. The CDR3 coding sequence is TGTGCCAGCAGCTTGGTTCGGACGGACAGGGAGCAGTACTTC.

This clone has only a few counts. This chain links TRBV5-1 with TRBJ2-7; 8 bases fit TRBD2. V lost 0 bases, J lost 12 bases, and 11 bases stayed unmatched. Germline lookup yields CDR1 SGHRS and CDR2 YFSETQ. The CDR3 sequence is 14 residues long. In nucleotides, the CDR3 is TGCGCCAGCAGCTTGGATGGCGGGGGGCTCGAGAGGTACTTC. Translation gives CASSLDGGGLERYF.

The chain recombines TRBV6-5 with TRBJ1-3, with TRBD1 matching over 8 bases. The CDR3 runs 15 residues. Germline V lookup: CDR1 MNHEY, CDR2 SVGAGI. Germline trimming cut 6 bases from V and 9 bases from J; bases unmatched to any gene: 13. In DNA, the CDR3 is TGTGCCAGCAGCTCAGACGGGACAGGCCCAACCACCATATATTTT. This sequence encodes CASSSDGTGPTTIYF.

This clone was picked up one time. The chain combines TRBV4-1 with TRBJ2-5, with D possibly matching TRBD1 (6 bases). TRBJ2-7 matches the DNA end more closely, so the J call is doubtful. This CDR3 is 14 amino acids long. Germline V CDR1 and CDR2: MGHRA, YSYEKL. CDR3 sequence reads: CASSQAEQGYEQYF. DNA for the CDR3: TGCGCCAGCAGCCAAGCAGAACAGGGCTACGAGCAGTACTTC.

The gene calls are TRBV25-1 and TRBJ2-2; 10 nucleotides match TRBD1. Germline lookup yields CDR1 MGHDK and CDR2 SYGVNS. CDR3 length equals 17 residues. Trimming cost V 3 bases and J 4 bases; bases outside gene matches: 8. This CDR3 is CASSDRLGTGVTGELFF. CDR3 sequence (DNA): TGTGCCAGCAGTGATCGACTAGGGACAGGGGTCACCGGGGAGCTGTTTTTT.

The chain uses TRBV30 and TRBJ1-2; weak D call: TRBD1 (6 bases). Germline V CDR1 and CDR2: GTSNPN, SVGIG (reference sequence). There are 15 residues in the CDR3. Between the trimmed V and J ends, which lost 0 bases and 4 bases, there was a span of 15 bases. CDR3 protein: CAWSVQGGWGYGYTF. The DNA for the CDR3 is TGTGCCTGGAGTGTACAAGGGGGATGGGGCTATGGCTACACCTTC. The whole variable domain, filled in from reference TRBV30 and TRBJ1-2, reads SQTIHQWPATLVQPVGSPLSLECTVEGTSNPNLYWYRQAAGRGLQLLFYSVGIGQISSEVPQNLSASRPQDRQFILSSKKLLLSDSGFYLCAWSVQGGWGYGYTFGSGTRLTVV.

The rearrangement links TRBV4-1 to TRBJ1-1; D is perhaps TRBD1 (5 bases). The germline V gene encodes CDR1 MGHRA and CDR2 YSYEKL. CDR3 length: 15 residues. V gave up 0 bases and J gave up 0 bases, with 8 bases separating them. The DNA of the CDR3 is TGCGCCAGCAGCCAAGAAAGGGGATTGAACACTGAAGCTTTCTTT. Translation gives CASSQERGLNTEAFF.

The chain carries TRBV11-3 and TRBJ2-5; 7 bases align to TRBD2. The CDR3 totals 14 residues. V was pared by 5 bases and J by 6 bases, with 9 bases of the junction left unmatched. Germline values: CDR1 SGHNT, CDR2 YENEEA. The CDR3 DNA reads TGTGCCAGCAGCGGCGGCGGGGGAGGCAAGACCCAGTACTTC. Its protein product is CASSGGGGGKTQYF. Based on the CDR3 plus reference TRBV11-3 and TRBJ2-5, the full variable domain is EAGVVQSPRYKIIEKKQPVAFWCNPISGHNTLYWYLQNLGQGPELLIRYENEEAVDDSQLPKDRFSAERLKGVDSTLKIQPAELGDSAVYLCASSGGGGGKTQYFGPGTRLLVL.

V and J are TRBV2 and TRBJ1-1; D may be TRBD1 (5 bases). The length of the CDR3 is 13 residues. Trimming removed 2 bases from V and 3 bases from J, with 7 bases in between. Germline V CDR1 and CDR2: SNHLY, FYNNEI. DNA for the CDR3: TGTGCCAGCAGTGAAATGGGGGACACTGAAGCTTTCTTT. It codes for CASSEMGDTEAFF.

This clone turned up a few times. The chain combines TRBV29-1 with TRBJ1-1; 12 bases map to TRBD1. The ends lost 6 bases at V and 5 bases at J; junction bases unmatched: 13. CDR3 length equals 16 residues. Germline loops: CDR1 SQVTM, CDR2 ANQGSEA. CDR3 sequence: CSVESGQGAVETEAFF. The CDR3 DNA is TGCAGCGTAGAATCGGGACAGGGGGCTGTGGAGACTGAAGCTTTCTTT.

The chain links TRBV5-6 to TRBJ2-7, with D unclear. The germline gives CDR1 SGHDT, CDR2 YYEEEE. This CDR3 is 12 amino acids long. Trimming removed 6 bases from V and 3 bases from J, with 10 bases in between. The CDR3 region has the DNA TGTGCCAGCACCAGAGAAAGCTACGAGCAGTACTTC. Encoded protein: CASTRESYEQYF.

The chain combines TRBV21-1 with TRBJ1-1. TRBV21-1 is listed as a pseudogene. The CDR3 totals 13 residues. The chain's CDR3 is CASSKICASEAFF. The CDR3 nucleotides are TGTGCCAGCAGCAAAATTTGCGCGTCTGAAGCTTTCTTT.

V usage is TRBV11-2 and J usage is TRBJ2-1, with 8 bases aligning to TRBD2. The J segment lost 3 bases and the V segment lost 1 base, leaving 5 bases of the junction unmatched. The CDR3 extends over 16 amino acids. Germline V lookup: CDR1 SGHAT, CDR2 FQNNGV. The DNA of the CDR3 is TGTGCCAGCAGCTTAGGTCCGGGGGGGCTCTACAATGAGCAGTTCTTC. Translation: CASSLGPGGLYNEQFF.

This clone has only one observation. The chain combines TRBV5-4 with TRBJ2-3; no clear D. The CDR3 is made up of 12 amino acids. Trimming cost V 0 bases and J 6 bases, with 5 bases left between them. Per the germline V gene, CDR1 is SGHNT and CDR2 is YYREEE (reference sequence). The chain's CDR3 is CASSLAADTQYF. The CDR3 region has the DNA TGTGCCAGCAGCTTGGCCGCGGATACGCAGTATTTT.

V gene TRBV20-1 combines with J gene TRBJ2-7; possibly TRBD1 or TRBD2 for D (5 bases each). This CDR3 is 11 amino acids long. Germline CDR1 reads DFQATT; CDR2 reads SNEGSKA (reference sequence). V lost 5 bases, J lost 2 bases, and 7 bases lay in between. The CDR3 DNA sequence: TGCAGTGCTGGGACCACCTACGAGCAGTACTTC. Protein: CSAGTTYEQYF.

This chain links TRBV7-6 with TRBJ2-2, with 10 bases that match TRBD1. The CDR3 loop spans 19 amino acids. Germline values: CDR1 SGHVS, CDR2 FNYEAQ. The V gene end was trimmed by 0 bases and the J gene end by 3 bases; junction bases not matched to a gene: 10. CDR3 sequence: CASSLAPPLTGGYTGELFF. DNA of the CDR3: TGTGCCAGCAGCTTAGCCCCTCCCCTGACAGGGGGCTACACCGGGGAGCTGTTTTTT.

This chain joins TRBV19 and TRBJ1-5; the D gene is possibly TRBD1 (5 bases). V lost 3 bases, J lost 1 base, and 10 bases lay in between. CDR1 and CDR2 (germline): LNHDA, SQIVND (reference sequence). CDR3 length equals 15 residues. CDR3 nucleotides: TGTGCCAGTAGTATTGCCAGGGTGAGCAATCAGCCCCAGCATTTT. Amino acids: CASSIARVSNQPQHF.

The CDR3 reads CASSMAQGYEKLFF. The CDR3 DNA reads TGTGCCAGTAGTATGGCTCAGGGATATGAAAAACTGTTTTTT. This rearrangement joins TRBV19 to TRBJ1-4; tentatively, D is TRBD1 (5 bases). Germline assignment: CDR1 LNHDA and CDR2 SQIVND (reference sequence). Trimming took 3 bases from V and 6 from J, leaving 11 bases between them. CDR3 size: 14 residues.

This clone has only one observation. This sequence joins TRBV10-3 and TRBJ2-7; 10 bases line up with TRBD1. The germline gives CDR1 ENHRY, CDR2 SYGVKD. The CDR3 contains 14 residues. V dropped 4 bases and J dropped 1; count of bases not matched to a gene: 1. The CDR3 sequence is CAISGTGGSYEQYF. The CDR3 nucleotides are TGTGCCATCAGTGGGACAGGGGGTTCCTACGAGCAGTACTTC.

The genes are TRBV5-8 and TRBJ1-4, with 8 bases lining up with TRBD1. This CDR3 has 16 residues. The trim removed 0 bases at V and 3 bases at J, leaving 4 bases unmatched. Germline CDR1 SGHTS, CDR2 YDEGEE. The CDR3 sequence: CASSLGQGYANEKLFF. The CDR3 coding sequence is TGTGCCAGCAGCTTGGGACAGGGGTATGCTAATGAAAAACTGTTTTTT.

This chain joins TRBV25-1 and TRBJ1-1; D uncertain. Trimming took 5 bases from V and 3 from J, leaving 7 bases between them. This CDR3 contains 12 residues. CDR1 MGHDK and CDR2 SYGVNS come from the germline V gene. The CDR3 protein is CASSYGYTEAFF. The CDR3 bases are TGTGCCAGCAGTTACGGATACACTGAAGCTTTCTTT. Complete variable domain (other parts from reference TRBV25-1 and TRBJ1-1): EADIYQTPRYLVIGTGKKITLECSQTMGHDKMYWYQQDPGMELHLIHYSYGVNSTEKGDLSSESTVSRIRTEHFPLTLESARPSHTSQYLCASSYGYTEAFFGQGTRLTVV.